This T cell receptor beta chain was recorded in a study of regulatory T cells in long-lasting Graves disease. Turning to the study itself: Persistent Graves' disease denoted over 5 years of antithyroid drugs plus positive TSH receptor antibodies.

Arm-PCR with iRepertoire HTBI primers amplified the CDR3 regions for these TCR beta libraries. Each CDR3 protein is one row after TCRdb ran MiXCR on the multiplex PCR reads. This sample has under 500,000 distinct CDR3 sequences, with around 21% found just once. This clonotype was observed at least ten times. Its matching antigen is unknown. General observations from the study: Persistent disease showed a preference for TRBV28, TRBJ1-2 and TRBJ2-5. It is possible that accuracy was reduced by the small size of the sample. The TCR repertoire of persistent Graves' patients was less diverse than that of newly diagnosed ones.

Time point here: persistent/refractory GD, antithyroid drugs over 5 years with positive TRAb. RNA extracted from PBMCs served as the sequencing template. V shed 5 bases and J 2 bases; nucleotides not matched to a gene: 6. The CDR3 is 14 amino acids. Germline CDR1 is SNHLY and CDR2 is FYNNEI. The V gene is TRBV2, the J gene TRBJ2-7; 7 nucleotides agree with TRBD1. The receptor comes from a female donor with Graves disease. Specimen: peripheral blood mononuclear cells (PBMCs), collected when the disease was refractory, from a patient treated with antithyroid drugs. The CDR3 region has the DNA TGTGCCAGCAGTAACAGGGACAGCACCTACGAGCAGTACTTC. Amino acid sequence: CASSNRDSTYEQYF.